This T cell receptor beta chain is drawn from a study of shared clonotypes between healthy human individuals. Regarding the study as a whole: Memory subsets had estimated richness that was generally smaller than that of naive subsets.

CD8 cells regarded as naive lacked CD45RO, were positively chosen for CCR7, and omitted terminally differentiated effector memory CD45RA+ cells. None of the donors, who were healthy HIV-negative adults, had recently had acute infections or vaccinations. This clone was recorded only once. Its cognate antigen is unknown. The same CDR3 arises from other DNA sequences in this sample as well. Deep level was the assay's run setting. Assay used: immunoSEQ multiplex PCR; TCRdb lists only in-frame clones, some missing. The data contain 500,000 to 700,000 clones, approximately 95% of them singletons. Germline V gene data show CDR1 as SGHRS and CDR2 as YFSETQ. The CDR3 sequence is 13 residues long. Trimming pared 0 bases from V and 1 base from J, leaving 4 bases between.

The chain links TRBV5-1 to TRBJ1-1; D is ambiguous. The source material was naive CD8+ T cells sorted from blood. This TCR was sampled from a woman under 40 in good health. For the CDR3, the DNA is TGCGCCAGCAGCTTGGGACCGAACACTGAAGCTTTCTTT. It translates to CASSLGPNTEAFF.